The rows below give T cell receptor beta chains drawn from one sample of a study of T cell repertoires in cytomegalovirus infection. TCRdb independently ran MiXCR on the reads; one entry per CDR3 protein. The repertoire consists of about 100,000 distinct CDR3 sequences, with less than 25% occurring once and the leading ten covering approximately 40%. The sample comprised CD8+ T cells from PBMCs. These receptors were taken from a human donor in good health (CMV status not recorded). Some clones in this sample may be carry-over from other donors' samples. The CDR3 runs from the conserved cysteine through the conserved F or W. Each record gives: D gene, J gene, V gene, clone size, CDR3 DNA, CDR3 protein. The D gene is left open where the match is weak. Size is stated for part of the rows, as once, few or many counts, or as a class when the clone is expanded.

>NA|TRBJ1-2|TRBV4-1|NA
TGCGCCAGCAGCCCTCAATATGGGGGAATGGACTATGGCTACACCTTC
CASSPQYGGMDYGYTF
>TRBD1|TRBJ2-7|TRBV13|NA
TGTGCCAGCAGCCCCCACAGGGGTTCGTACGAGCAGTACTTC
CASSPHRGSYEQYF
>TRBD2|TRBJ2-7|TRBV29-1|NA
TGCAGCGTTGAAGACCCGGGAGGAAGTCCCAACGAGCAGTACTTC
CSVEDPGGSPNEQYF
>NA|TRBJ2-4|TRBV19|few
TGTGCCAGTAGTATAGAGCTAGCGCTAGCCAAAAACATTCAGTACTTC
CASSIELALAKNIQYF
>TRBD1|TRBJ2-7|TRBV12-3/TRBV12-4|many
TGTGCCAGCAGTTTTGATTGGGGACAGGGGGAATACGAGCAGTACTTC
CASSFDWGQGEYEQYF
>TRBD2|TRBJ2-1|TRBV28|few
TGTGCCAGCAGCTCATACAGGACTAGCGGGGGGGTGGGTAATGAGCAGTTCTTC
CASSSYRTSGGVGNEQFF
>NA|TRBJ1-1|TRBV12-3/TRBV12-4|NA
TGTGCCAGCAGTTTACTGGGCACTGGCCCGAACACTGAAGCTTTCTTT
CASSLLGTGPNTEAFF
>NA|TRBJ1-1|TRBV13|few
TGTGCCAGCAGCTTAAGAGGGGCAGGGAAGCGCGCTGAAGCTTTCTTT
CASSLRGAGKRAEAFF
>NA|TRBJ2-1|TRBV11-2|NA
TGTGCCAGCAGCTTAGATCTTGCGGGAAGCTCCTACAATGAGCAGTTCTTC
CASSLDLAGSSYNEQFF
>TRBD1|TRBJ1-4|TRBV12-3/TRBV12-4|few
TGTGCCAGCAGCCCGGACAGGATAACTAATGAAAAACTGTTTTTT
CASSPDRITNEKLFF
>NA|TRBJ1-1|TRBV12-3/TRBV12-4|many
TGTGCCAGCAGTTTGGGGATGGGGGGGACTGAAGCTTTCTTT
CASSLGMGGTEAFF
>TRBD2|TRBJ2-3|TRBV7-9|few
TGTGCCAGCTTACCTCTAGCGGGAGGCCCAGATACGCAGTATTTT
CASLPLAGGPDTQYF
>NA|TRBJ2-1|TRBV7-3|many
TGTGCCAGCAGCTCAAAGAGAGGGGGGGGGACCCACAATGAGCAGTTCTTC
CASSSKRGGGTHNEQFF
>NA|TRBJ2-1|TRBV9|few
TGTGCCAGCGCGGAGGGGGCTGCCAGCATTGAGCAGTTCTTC
CASAEGAASIEQFF
>NA|TRBJ2-6|TRBV9|few
TGTGCCAGCAGCGTGGCGGCTCAAACCAGCTCTGGGGCCAACGTCCTGACTTTC
CASSVAAQTSSGANVLTF
>TRBD1|TRBJ1-3|TRBV7-8|many
TGTGCCAGCAGAGCCCGGGACAGGGAAAGTGGAAACACCATATATTTT
CASRARDRESGNTIYF
>TRBD1|TRBJ2-5|TRBV7-9|many
TGTGCCAGCAGCTTAGCAACGGGACAGATAAAGACCCAGTACTTC
CASSLATGQIKTQYF
>NA|TRBJ2-1|TRBV2|NA
TGTGCCAGCAGACCAACCGGGACTTATAATGAGCAGTTCTTC
CASRPTGTYNEQFF
>TRBD2|TRBJ2-6|TRBV6-2/TRBV6-3|NA
TGTGCCAGCGGCGCGGGTGGGGGGGCTGGGGCCAACGTCCTGACTTTC
CASGAGGGAGANVLTF
>NA|TRBJ2-1|TRBV9|few
TGTGCCAGCAGCGTAAGAGCTGCCGTGGATGAGCAGTTCTTC
CASSVRAAVDEQFF
>TRBD1|TRBJ2-2|TRBV19|NA
TGTGCCAGTAGTGTGGACAGGGGCAACACCGGGGAGCTGTTTTTT
CASSVDRGNTGELFF
>NA|TRBJ1-1|TRBV7-3|many
TGTGCCAGCAGTCGCGGGCCCATCACGGACACTGAAGCTTTCTTT
CASSRGPITDTEAFF
>NA|TRBJ1-1|TRBV7-8|many
TGTGCCAGCAGCCATGGGGGGGGGAACACTGAAGCTTTCTTT
CASSHGGGNTEAFF
>TRBD2|TRBJ2-3|TRBV7-9|NA
TGTGCCAGCAGCTCAGTGAGGATTAGGGAAGGAAGGGACTACGACACAGATACGCAGTATTTT
CASSSVRIREGRDYDTDTQYF
>NA|TRBJ2-5|TRBV20-1|NA
TGCAGTGCTGATTTCTCGGACCGTAACAGCGAAGAGACCCAGTACTTC
CSADFSDRNSEETQYF
>TRBD2|TRBJ2-3|TRBV13|NA
TGTGCCAGCAGCTTAGAATCCAGCTCCCCGGGACTAGCGGATTTCACAGATACGCAGTATTTT
CASSLESSSPGLADFTDTQYF
>TRBD1|TRBJ1-1|TRBV19|few
TGTGCCAGTAGTATCATAGTCGACAGGGACACTGAAGCTTTCTTT
CASSIIVDRDTEAFF
>NA|TRBJ1-6|TRBV12-3/TRBV12-4|many
TGTGCCAGCAGCTCCGAGGGGCCCCATTCACCCCTCCACTTT
CASSSEGPHSPLHF
>NA|TRBJ1-1|TRBV7-6|few
TGTGCCAGCAGCTCTGGGGGTGTTGGCACTGAAGCTTTCTTT
CASSSGGVGTEAFF
>TRBD1|TRBJ1-2|TRBV29-1|NA
TGCAGCGTTGAAGCCAGGGGGCCGAACTATGGCTACACCTTC
CSVEARGPNYGYTF
>NA|TRBJ1-3|TRBV7-6|many
TGTGCCAGCAGCGCGCGGGGGGACGCTGGAAACACCATATATTTT
CASSARGDAGNTIYF
>TRBD2|TRBJ2-1|TRBV7-8|many
TGTGCCAGCAGCTTAGCCCTAGGACTAGCGGGTTCCTACAATGAGCAGTTCTTC
CASSLALGLAGSYNEQFF
>TRBD2|TRBJ2-1|TRBV7-6|few
TGTGCCAGCAGCTCACGGCCGGGGGGGGGGGCCTTGGATGAGCAGTTCTTC
CASSSRPGGGALDEQFF
>NA|TRBJ1-4|TRBV6-1|many
TGTGCCAGCAGTCGAACCAACAGGGCAACTAATGAAAAACTGTTTTTT
CASSRTNRATNEKLFF
>NA|TRBJ2-6|TRBV5-5|NA
TGTGCCAGCAGCGCATCTATAGCGGTCTCCGGGGCCAACGTCCTGACTTTC
CASSASIAVSGANVLTF
>NA|TRBJ2-1|TRBV5-1|NA
TGCGCCAGCAGAATCGGAATAGGGAGTCGGGATGAGCAGTTCTTC
CASRIGIGSRDEQFF
>TRBD1|TRBJ1-3|TRBV7-2|many
TGTGCCAGCAGCCTAATCCAGGGGGCAAACACCATATATTTT
CASSLIQGANTIYF
>NA|TRBJ2-3|TRBV29-1|NA
TGCAGCGTTGAAAAAGGGGCCACAGATACGCAGTATTTT
CSVEKGATDTQYF
>TRBD2|TRBJ2-3|TRBV19|NA
TGTGCCAGTAGTACCCGGACTAGTCTAAGCACAGATACGCAGTATTTT
CASSTRTSLSTDTQYF
>NA|TRBJ2-4|TRBV25-1|few
TGTGCCAGCAGTGCCGGCGGTTGGAATTTTCAGTACTTC
CASSAGGWNFQYF
>TRBD2|TRBJ2-1|TRBV12-3/TRBV12-4|many
TGTGCCAGCAGTCCCGGGGGGGAGCAGTTCTTC
CASSPGGEQFF
>NA|TRBJ2-7|TRBV6-2/TRBV6-3|NA
TGTGCCAGCAGTTCAGGAGGGGCCAGTTCCTACGAGCAGTACTTC
CASSSGGASSYEQYF
>TRBD1|TRBJ2-7|TRBV6-2/TRBV6-3|NA
TGTGCCAGCAGTTTTCTGACAGGGGGTAACGAGCAGTACTTC
CASSFLTGGNEQYF
>NA|TRBJ2-2|TRBV29-1|once
TGCAGCGTTGTTCAGAACACCGGGGAGCTGTTTTTT
CSVVQNTGELFF
>NA|TRBJ2-7|TRBV19|few
TGTGCCAGTAGTATCATGGCTAGCAACTACGAGCAGTACTTC
CASSIMASNYEQYF
>NA|TRBJ1-5|TRBV7-9|NA
TGTGCCAGCAGCTTTAGCATCGATCAGCCCCAGCATTTT
CASSFSIDQPQHF
>TRBD1|TRBJ2-7|TRBV7-9|many
TGTGCCAGCAGCGATGACAGGGATTCCTACGAGCAGTACTTC
CASSDDRDSYEQYF
>NA|TRBJ2-1|TRBV7-9|NA
TGTGCCAGCAGCTTAAGACAATTCAATGAGCAGTTCTTC
CASSLRQFNEQFF
>NA|TRBJ2-2|TRBV7-8|many
TGTGCCAGCAGCTTTCCTCAGGAGGTGACAGCTGACACCGGGGAGCTGTTTTTT
CASSFPQEVTADTGELFF
>NA|TRBJ2-2|TRBV7-6|few
TGTGCCAGCAGCTTAGTTGGTGGGGGCGGGGAGCTGTTTTTT
CASSLVGGGGELFF
>NA|TRBJ1-1|TRBV5-1|few
TGCGCCAGCAGCTTGGTTGGCGTGACTGAAGCTTTCTTT
CASSLVGVTEAFF